This T cell receptor beta chain originates from a study of blood T cell repertoires in COVID-19. V lost 1 base, J lost 4 bases, and 7 bases lay in between. CDR1 is GTSNPN, CDR2 SVGIG, per germline (reference sequence). The CDR3 contains 12 residues. Profiled with immunoSEQ multiplex PCR; TCRdb holds only in-frame clones, not every one. The sample yields approximately 280,000 clones, approximately 85% seen once. Sequencing was performed on peripheral blood. The chain is built from TRBV30 and TRBJ1-1; D remains unclear. The sequence was collected from a woman between 65 and 79 years old with acute or convalescent COVID-19. The CDR3 DNA is TGTGCCTGGAGTGGAGGCCCCACTGAAGCTTTCTTT. It specifies CAWSGGPTEAFF.